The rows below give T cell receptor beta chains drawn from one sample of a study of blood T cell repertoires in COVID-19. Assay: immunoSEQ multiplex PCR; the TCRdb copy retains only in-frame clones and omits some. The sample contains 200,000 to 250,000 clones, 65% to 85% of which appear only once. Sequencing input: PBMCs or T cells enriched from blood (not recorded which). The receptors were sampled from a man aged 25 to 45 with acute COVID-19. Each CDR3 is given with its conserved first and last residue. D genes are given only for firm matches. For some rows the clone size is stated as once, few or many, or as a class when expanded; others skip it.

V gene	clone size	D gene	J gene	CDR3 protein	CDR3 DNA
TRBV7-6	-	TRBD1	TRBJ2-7	CASSLTGTGVQYEQYF	TGTGCCAGCAGCCTGACGGGGACAGGGGTTCAGTACGAGCAGTACTTC
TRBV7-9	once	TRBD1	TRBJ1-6	CASSLMGQGTAPLHF	TGTGCCAGCAGCTTAATGGGACAGGGGACAGCACCCCTCCACTTT
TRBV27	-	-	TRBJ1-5	CASSFSGGLGQPQHF	TGTGCCAGCAGTTTTAGCGGAGGGTTGGGTCAGCCCCAGCATTTT
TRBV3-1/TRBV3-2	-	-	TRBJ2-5	CASSPLDRETQYF	TGTGCCAGCAGTCCCCTTGACAGAGAGACCCAGTACTTC
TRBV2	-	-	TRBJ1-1	CASKGKEMNTEAFF	TGTGCCAGCAAGGGGAAGGAGATGAACACTGAAGCTTTCTTT
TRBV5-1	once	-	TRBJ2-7	CASSLELHSYEQYF	TGCGCCAGCAGCCTGGAACTTCACTCCTACGAGCAGTACTTC
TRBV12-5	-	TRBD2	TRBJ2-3	CASGLVRGVGVPLADTDTQYF	TGTGCTAGTGGTTTGGTGCGGGGTGTCGGAGTTCCGCTAGCGGACACAGATACGCAGTATTTT
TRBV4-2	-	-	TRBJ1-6	CASSRQAENSPLHF	TGTGCCAGCAGCCGACAGGCAGAAAATTCACCCCTCCACTTT
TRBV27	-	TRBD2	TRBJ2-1	CASSLSGTRSYNEQFF	TGTGCCAGCAGTTTATCAGGGACTAGATCTTACAATGAGCAGTTCTTC
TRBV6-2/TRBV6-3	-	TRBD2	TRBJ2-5	CASSPRTSGGRETQYF	TGTGCCAGCAGCCCTAGGACTAGCGGGGGGAGGGAGACCCAGTACTTC
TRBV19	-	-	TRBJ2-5	CASSMMGDWGEVGYQETQYF	TGTGCCAGTAGTATGATGGGTGACTGGGGGGAAGTAGGGTACCAAGAGACCCAGTACTTC
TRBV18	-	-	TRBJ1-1	CASSPGGGNTEAFF	TGTGCCAGCTCACCAGGGGGGGGCAACACTGAAGCTTTCTTT
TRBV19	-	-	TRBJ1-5	CASSISRGQPQHF	TGTGCCAGTAGTATATCCCGGGGTCAGCCCCAGCATTTT
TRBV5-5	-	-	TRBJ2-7	CASSPRTGQYF	TGTGCCAGCAGCCCTCGAACAGGGCAGTACTTC
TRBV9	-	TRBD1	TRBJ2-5	CASSVHSDRVQETQYF	TGTGCCAGCAGCGTCCACTCGGACAGGGTCCAAGAGACCCAGTACTTC
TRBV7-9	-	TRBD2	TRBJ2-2	CASRSLAGGDTGELFF	TGTGCCAGCAGGTCTTTAGCGGGGGGCGACACCGGGGAGCTGTTTTTT
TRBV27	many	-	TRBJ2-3	CASSLGVGGPDTQYF	TGTGCCAGCAGTTTAGGCGTCGGGGGGCCAGATACGCAGTATTTT
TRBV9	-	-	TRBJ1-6	CASSVVGDNSPLHF	TGTGCCAGCAGCGTAGTCGGGGATAATTCACCCCTCCACTTT
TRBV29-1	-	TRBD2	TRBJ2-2	CSATTSGGGFTGELFF	TGCAGCGCTACCACTAGCGGGGGGGGTTTCACCGGGGAGCTGTTTTTT
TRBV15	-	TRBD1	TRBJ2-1	CATSFGTGVNEQFF	TGTGCCACCAGCTTTGGGACAGGAGTCAATGAGCAGTTCTTC
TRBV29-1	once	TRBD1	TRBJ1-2	CSGSRDRDGYTF	TGCAGCGGCAGCCGGGACAGGGATGGCTACACCTTC
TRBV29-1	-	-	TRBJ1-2	CSVDGQGPGYTF	TGCAGCGTTGACGGCCAGGGTCCTGGCTACACCTTC
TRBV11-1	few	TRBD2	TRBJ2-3	CASSFGGGADTQYF	TGTGCCAGCAGCTTCGGCGGGGGGGCAGATACGCAGTATTTT
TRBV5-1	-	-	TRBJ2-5	CASSLAATKEETQYF	TGCGCCAGCAGCTTGGCTGCCACTAAGGAAGAGACCCAGTACTTC